This TCR beta chain was profiled in a study of beta chain features in type 1 diabetes. Expressed TCRB transcripts were sequenced, since all the RNA that had been isolated was reverse transcribed. Repertoires were generated with immunoSEQ multiplex PCR, while TCRdb's copy carries only in-frame clones and drops some. The top ten hold less than 0.06% of the sample, which has about 450,000 clones, roughly an eighth seen once. This clone was recorded a few times. Its antigen is undetermined. General observations from the study: Highly expressing activated T cells could be over-counted with a cDNA template.

Sequenced input: naive CD4+ T cells from blood. The source is a woman in her late teens or twenties in good health.

The CDR3 DNA reads as TGTGCCAGCAGCCGAAGGGAGACTAATGAAAAACTGTTTTTT. Protein product: CASSRRETNEKLFF. The V and J genes are TRBV7-9 and TRBJ1-4, with D hard to call. The CDR3 has 14 residues. Germline CDR1 and CDR2: SEHNR and FQNEAQ (reference sequence). Between the trimmed V and J ends, which lost 5 bases and 2 bases, there was a span of 9 bases.